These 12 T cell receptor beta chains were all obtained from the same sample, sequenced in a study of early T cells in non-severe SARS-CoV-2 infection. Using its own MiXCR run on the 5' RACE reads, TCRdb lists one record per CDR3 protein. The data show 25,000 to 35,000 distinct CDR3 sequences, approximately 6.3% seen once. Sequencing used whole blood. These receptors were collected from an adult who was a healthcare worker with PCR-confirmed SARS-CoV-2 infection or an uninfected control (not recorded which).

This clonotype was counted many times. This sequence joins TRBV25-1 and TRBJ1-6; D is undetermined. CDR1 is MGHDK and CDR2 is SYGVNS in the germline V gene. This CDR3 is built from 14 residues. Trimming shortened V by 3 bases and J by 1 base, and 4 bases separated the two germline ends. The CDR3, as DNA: TGTGCCAGCAGTGACGGATCCTATAATTCACCCCTCCACTTT. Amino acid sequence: CASSDGSYNSPLHF.

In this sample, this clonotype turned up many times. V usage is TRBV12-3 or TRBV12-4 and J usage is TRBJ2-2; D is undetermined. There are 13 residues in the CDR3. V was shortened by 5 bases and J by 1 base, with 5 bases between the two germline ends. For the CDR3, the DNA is TGTGCCAGCAGTCTCAGGAACACCGGGGAGCTGTTTTTT. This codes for CASSLRNTGELFF.

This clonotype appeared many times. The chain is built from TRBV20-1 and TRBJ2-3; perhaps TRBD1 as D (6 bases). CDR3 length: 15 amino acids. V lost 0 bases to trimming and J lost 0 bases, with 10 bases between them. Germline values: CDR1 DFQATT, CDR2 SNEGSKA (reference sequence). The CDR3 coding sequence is TGCAGTGCTAGAGATTGGGACAAAAGCACAGATACGCAGTATTTT. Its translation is CSARDWDKSTDTQYF.

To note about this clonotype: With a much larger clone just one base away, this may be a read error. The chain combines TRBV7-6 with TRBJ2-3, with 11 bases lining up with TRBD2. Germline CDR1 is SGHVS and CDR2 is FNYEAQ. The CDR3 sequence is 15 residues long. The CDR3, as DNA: TGTGCCAGCAGCCAAAATAGCGGGAGGGGCGATAGGCAGTATTTT. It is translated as CASSQNSGRGDRQYF.

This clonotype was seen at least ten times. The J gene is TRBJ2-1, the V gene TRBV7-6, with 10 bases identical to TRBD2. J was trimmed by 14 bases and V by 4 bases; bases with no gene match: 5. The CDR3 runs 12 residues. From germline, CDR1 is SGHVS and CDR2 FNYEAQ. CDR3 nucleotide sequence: TGTGCCAGCAGCTCCGGACTAGCGGCAGAGTTCTTC. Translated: CASSSGLAAEFF. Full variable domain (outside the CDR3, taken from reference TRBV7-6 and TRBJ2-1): GAGVSQSPRYKVTKRGQDVALRCDPISGHVSLYWYRQALGQGPEFLTYFNYEAQQDKSGLPNDRFSAERPEGSISTLTIQRTEQRDSAMYRCASSSGLAAEFFGPGTRLTVL.

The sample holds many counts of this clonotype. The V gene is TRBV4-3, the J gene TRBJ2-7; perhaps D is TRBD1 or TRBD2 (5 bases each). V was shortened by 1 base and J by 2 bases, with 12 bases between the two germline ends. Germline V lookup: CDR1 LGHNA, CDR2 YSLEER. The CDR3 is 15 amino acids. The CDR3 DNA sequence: TGCGCCAGCAGCCAAGCTTCTGGGACGCCCTACGAGCAGTACTTC. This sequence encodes CASSQASGTPYEQYF.

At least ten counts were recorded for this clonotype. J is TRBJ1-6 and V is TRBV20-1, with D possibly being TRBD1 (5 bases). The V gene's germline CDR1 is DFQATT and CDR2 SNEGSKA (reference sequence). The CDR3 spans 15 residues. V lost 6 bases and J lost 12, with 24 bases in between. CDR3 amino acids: CSAGRGIPGPRPLHF. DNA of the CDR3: TGCAGTGCCGGGCGGGGGATTCCTGGTCCAAGACCCCTCCACTTT.

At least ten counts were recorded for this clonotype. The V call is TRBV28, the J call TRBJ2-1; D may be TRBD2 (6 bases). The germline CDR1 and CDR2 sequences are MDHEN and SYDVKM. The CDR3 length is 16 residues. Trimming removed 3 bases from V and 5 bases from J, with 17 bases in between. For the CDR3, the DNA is TGTGCCAGCAGTTTCGCCCCAGGCGGCGGGGACAATGAGCAGTTCTTC. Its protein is CASSFAPGGGDNEQFF.

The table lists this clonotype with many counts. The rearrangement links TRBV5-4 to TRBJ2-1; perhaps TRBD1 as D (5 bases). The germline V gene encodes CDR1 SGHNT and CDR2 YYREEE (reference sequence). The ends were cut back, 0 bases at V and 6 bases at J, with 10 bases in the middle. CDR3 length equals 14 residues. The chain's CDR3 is CASSLGPDSNEQFF. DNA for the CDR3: TGTGCCAGCAGCTTGGGGCCAGACAGCAATGAGCAGTTCTTC.

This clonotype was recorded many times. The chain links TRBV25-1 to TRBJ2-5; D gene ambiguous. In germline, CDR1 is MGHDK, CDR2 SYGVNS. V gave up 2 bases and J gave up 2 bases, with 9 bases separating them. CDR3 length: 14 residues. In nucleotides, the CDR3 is TGTGCCAGCAGTGAAAGAAGTCCTCAAGAGACCCAGTACTTC. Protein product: CASSERSPQETQYF.

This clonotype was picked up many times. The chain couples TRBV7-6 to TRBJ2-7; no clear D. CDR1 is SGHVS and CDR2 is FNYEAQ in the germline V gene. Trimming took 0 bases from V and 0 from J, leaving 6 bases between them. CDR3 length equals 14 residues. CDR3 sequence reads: CASSLAGLSYEQYF. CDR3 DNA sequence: TGTGCCAGCAGCTTAGCTGGTCTCTCCTACGAGCAGTACTTC.

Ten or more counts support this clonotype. CDR3 region: CASSLAENYGYTF. CDR3 nucleotides: TGTGCCAGCAGCTTGGCGGAGAATTATGGCTACACCTTC. The rearrangement joins TRBV7-9 to TRBJ1-2, with D unresolved. CDR1 and CDR2 from the germline V gene are SEHNR and FQNEAQ (reference sequence). CDR3 length: 13 amino acids. The ends were cut back, 3 bases at V and 5 bases at J, with 10 bases in the middle.